This TCR beta chain came from a study of cytomegalovirus exposure and HLA in healthy donors. Study observations and caveats: Beyond CMV serostatus, there was no information to go on about immune exposure. Previously analyzed data showed that most TCR beta V segments were productive at a frequency of about 87% or about 30%.

As concerns this clone: Its specificity is not known.

Germline CDR1 reads MNHEY; CDR2 reads SMNVEV (reference sequence). V trimming: 7 bases; J trimming: 6 bases; junction bases outside the gene matches: 5. This CDR3 is 14 amino acids long. Each donor was healthy, and each was a bone marrow donor. With 60 Vbeta and 13 Jbeta primers, the PCR was carried out. Profiled with immunoSEQ multiplex PCR; TCRdb holds only in-frame clones, not every one. The sample carries 85,000 to 130,000 clones, under 80% recorded once. The sequenced material came from PBMCs. V and J are TRBV27 and TRBJ2-1; 11 bases are a match to TRBD2. This sequence originates from a woman aged 45-65 years in good health and CMV-seropositive. CDR3 coding DNA: TGTGCCAGCATCTCCGGGACTAGCGGCAATGAGCAGTTCTTC. Its protein is CASISGTSGNEQFF.